Detailed here is one TCR beta chain. The antigen remains unidentified. The CDR3 sequence is 14 residues long. V dropped 4 bases and J dropped 4; count of bases not matched to a gene: 5. Germline lookup yields CDR1 LNHDA and CDR2 SQIVND (reference sequence). Only in-frame clones appear in the TCRdb table, and some are missing; sequencing was by immunoSEQ multiplex PCR. The repertoire holds approximately 140,000 clones, with about 93% as singletons. The data were taken from a study of T cell responses to AZD1222 COVID-19 vaccine. The study's findings and limits: Unmutated variant regions are reportedly the target of nearly half of TCRs that are spike-specific. Across the whole spike, CD4 TCRs peaked at regions 160-218 and 743-854. Spike-specific TCR breadth and depth rose after two AZD1222 doses.

The chain has TRBV19 and TRBJ1-2; 8 nucleotides align to TRBD1. This clonotype was sampled from an adult in good health. This specimen was peripheral blood, taken on day 0 of AZD1222 vaccination. CDR3 in amino acids: CASSTGQGPYGYTF. The CDR3 nucleotides read TGTGCCAGTAGTACCGGACAGGGTCCCTATGGCTACACCTTC.